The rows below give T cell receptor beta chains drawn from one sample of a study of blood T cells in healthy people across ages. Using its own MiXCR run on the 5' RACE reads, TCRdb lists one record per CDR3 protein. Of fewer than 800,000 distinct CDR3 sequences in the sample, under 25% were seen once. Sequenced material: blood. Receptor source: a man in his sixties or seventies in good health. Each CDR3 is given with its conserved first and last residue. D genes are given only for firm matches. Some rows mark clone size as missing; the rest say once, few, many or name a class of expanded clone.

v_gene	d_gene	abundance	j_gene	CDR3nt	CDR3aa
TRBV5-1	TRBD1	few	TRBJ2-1	TGCGCCAGCAGCTTTGACAGGGGTGGCGATGAGCAGTTCTTC	CASSFDRGGDEQFF
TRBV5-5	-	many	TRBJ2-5	TGTGCCAGCAGCTTGTGGGGGGACACCAACCAGTACTTC	CASSLWGDTNQYF
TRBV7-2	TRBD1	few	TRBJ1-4	TGTGCCAGCAGCGAACAGGGGGCAAGTGAAAAACTGTTTTTT	CASSEQGASEKLFF
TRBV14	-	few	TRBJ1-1	TGTGCCAGCAGCCAAGTGGGGGCGATGTACACTGAAGCTTTCTTT	CASSQVGAMYTEAFF
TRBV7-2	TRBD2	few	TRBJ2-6	TGTGCCAGCAGAGCGGGAGTGACTTTCTCTGGGGCCAACGTCCTGACTTTC	CASRAGVTFSGANVLTF
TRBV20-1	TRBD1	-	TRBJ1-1	TGCAGTGGACAGGGGGGGAACACTGAAGCTTTCTTT	CSGQGGNTEAFF
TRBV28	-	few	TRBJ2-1	TGTGCCAGCAGTTTGTGGATAAATGAGCAGTTCTTC	CASSLWINEQFF
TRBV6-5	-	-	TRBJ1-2	TGTGCCAGCAGTTACTCGAATCCCTCTAACTATGGCTACACCTTC	CASSYSNPSNYGYTF
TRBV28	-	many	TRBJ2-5	TGTGCCAGCAGTCCCAATCAGGTTCCCGAGACCCAGTACTTC	CASSPNQVPETQYF
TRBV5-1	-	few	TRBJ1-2	TGCGCCAGCAGCTTGACGGCAGGCACATATGGCTACACCTTC	CASSLTAGTYGYTF
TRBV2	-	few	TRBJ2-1	TGTGCCAGCAGTGAAGCGCATCCGGGGAATGAGCAGTTCTTC	CASSEAHPGNEQFF